Listed below are T cell receptor beta chains from one sample, sequenced in a study of blood T cell repertoires in COVID-19. The assay was immunoSEQ multiplex PCR, and TCRdb's table has in-frame clones only and misses some. The table lists some 250,000 clones, roughly 91% of them singletons. Material for sequencing was peripheral blood. The receptor set was obtained from a middle-aged woman who had recovered from COVID-19. Each CDR3 is given with its conserved first and last residue. The D gene is left open where the match is weak. Clone size is stated in some rows and not others, as once, few, many or a class when expanded.

V: TRBV27
J: TRBJ1-2
D: .
size: .
DNA: TGTGCCAGCAGTACAAGGGTGGGGCCAGATAATGGCTACACCTTC
CDR3: CASSTRVGPDNGYTF

V: TRBV19
J: TRBJ1-4
D: .
size: .
DNA: TGTGCCAGTAGTATTCGGAGCCTCGCAACTAATGAAAAACTGTTTTTT
CDR3: CASSIRSLATNEKLFF

V: TRBV5-1
J: TRBJ2-3
D: TRBD2
size: .
DNA: TGCGCCAGCAGCCAAGAACTAGCGGTGGATACGCAGTATTTT
CDR3: CASSQELAVDTQYF

V: TRBV5-1
J: TRBJ2-1
D: TRBD1
size: once
DNA: TGCGCCAGCAGCAACGGACAGGGAGGTCACAATGAGCAGTTCTTC
CDR3: CASSNGQGGHNEQFF

V: TRBV7-2
J: TRBJ1-2
D: TRBD1
size: .
DNA: TGTGCCAGCAGCCCCGGACAGGGTTATGGCTACACCTTC
CDR3: CASSPGQGYGYTF

V: TRBV19
J: TRBJ1-5
D: .
size: .
DNA: TGTGCCAGTAGTATATGGGAGCGTTTTGGTCAGCCCCAGCATTTT
CDR3: CASSIWERFGQPQHF

V: TRBV5-4
J: TRBJ2-2
D: .
size: .
DNA: TGTGCCAGCAGCCAGAAGGGGAGGCAGAACACCGGGGAGCTGTTTTTT
CDR3: CASSQKGRQNTGELFF

V: TRBV27
J: TRBJ2-5
D: .
size: .
DNA: TGTGCCAGCAGTTTTTATTCTCCGGGGAGGATGGAGACCCAGTACTTC
CDR3: CASSFYSPGRMETQYF

V: TRBV7-9
J: TRBJ2-1
D: TRBD2
size: .
DNA: TGTGCCAGCAGCGCTGACCTAGCGGGAGTGGGGGAGCAGTTCTTC
CDR3: CASSADLAGVGEQFF

V: TRBV11-2
J: TRBJ2-3
D: .
size: .
DNA: TGTGCCAGCAGCCCCCGGGGAGGAAGGGGAGTGGATACGCAGTATTTT
CDR3: CASSPRGGRGVDTQYF

V: TRBV9
J: TRBJ1-4
D: .
size: .
DNA: TGTGCCAGCAGCGTAGGTGCGGGGGGCGAGGGTAATGAAAAACTGTTTTTT
CDR3: CASSVGAGGEGNEKLFF

V: TRBV11-2
J: TRBJ2-7
D: .
size: .
DNA: TGTGCCAGCAGCTTAGGGGCTATACAGGAGCAGTACTTC
CDR3: CASSLGAIQEQYF

V: TRBV27
J: TRBJ1-2
D: TRBD1
size: many
DNA: TGTGCCAGCAGTTTATCTACAGGACAGGGTGGTTTAGGCTACACCTTC
CDR3: CASSLSTGQGGLGYTF

V: TRBV4-1
J: TRBJ2-7
D: .
size: .
DNA: TGCGCCAGCAGCCAAGATAGGGCAGAAGCGGCCTACGAGCAGTACTTC
CDR3: CASSQDRAEAAYEQYF

V: TRBV7-2
J: TRBJ1-2
D: TRBD1
size: .
DNA: TGTGCCAGCAGCCCTAGGCCGACAGGGGGCGATGGCTACACCTTC
CDR3: CASSPRPTGGDGYTF

V: TRBV24-1
J: TRBJ2-1
D: TRBD1
size: .
DNA: TGTGCCACCAGTGACCCCGGGACAGGGTATGTCAATGAGCAGTTCTTC
CDR3: CATSDPGTGYVNEQFF

V: TRBV9
J: TRBJ1-3
D: .
size: .
DNA: TGTGCCAGCAGCGTAGATGTGGATCAGGCTGGAAACACCATATATTTT
CDR3: CASSVDVDQAGNTIYF

V: TRBV3-1/TRBV3-2
J: TRBJ1-1
D: TRBD1
size: .
DNA: TGTGCCAGCAGCCAAGGGGGGACAGGGGGCGGATGGACTGAAGCTTTCTTT
CDR3: CASSQGGTGGGWTEAFF

V: TRBV25-1
J: TRBJ2-7
D: .
size: .
DNA: TGTGCCAGCAGTGAGGGGCCCTCCAGGCAATCCTACGAGCAGTACTTC
CDR3: CASSEGPSRQSYEQYF

V: TRBV30
J: TRBJ1-3
D: .
size: .
DNA: TGTGCCTGGAGATTGGGCTCCCACTCTGGAAACACCATATATTTT
CDR3: CAWRLGSHSGNTIYF

V: TRBV4-3
J: TRBJ1-2
D: .
size: once
DNA: TGCGCCAGCAGCCAAGATGCAGCGCTGGGGCCCCGCTATGGCTACACCTTC
CDR3: CASSQDAALGPRYGYTF

V: TRBV19
J: TRBJ1-2
D: .
size: .
DNA: TGTGCCACCTCAGTGGGAGGCTATGGCTACACCTTC
CDR3: CATSVGGYGYTF

V: TRBV3-1/TRBV3-2
J: TRBJ2-1
D: .
size: .
DNA: TGTGCCAGCGGGAGGGGGGGCTCCTACAATGAGCAGTTCTTC
CDR3: CASGRGGSYNEQFF

V: TRBV7-2
J: TRBJ1-1
D: TRBD1
size: .
DNA: TGTGCCAGCAGCCAGGGGGCGCGGGACACTGAAGCTTTCTTT
CDR3: CASSQGARDTEAFF

V: TRBV6-7
J: TRBJ2-7
D: TRBD1
size: .
DNA: TGTGCCAGCAGCTCACCCGGCCAGGACAGGGGCTACGAGCAGTACTTC
CDR3: CASSSPGQDRGYEQYF

V: TRBV12-3/TRBV12-4
J: TRBJ2-7
D: .
size: .
DNA: TGTGCCAGCAGTTTATTTCACTACGAGCAGTACTTC
CDR3: CASSLFHYEQYF

V: TRBV18
J: TRBJ2-3
D: .
size: .
DNA: TGTGCCAGCTCACCCCCCGTGGGGAGGGATACGCAGTATTTT
CDR3: CASSPPVGRDTQYF

V: TRBV5-6
J: TRBJ1-1
D: .
size: .
DNA: TGTGCCAGCAGGGCGGGACGGACGGGCACTGAAGCTTTCTTT
CDR3: CASRAGRTGTEAFF

V: TRBV15
J: TRBJ1-2
D: .
size: .
DNA: TGTGCCACCAGCCCGAGGGTGGCAGCCTCTAGGTACACCTTC
CDR3: CATSPRVAASRYTF

V: TRBV11-3
J: TRBJ2-7
D: TRBD1
size: .
DNA: TGTGCCAGCAGAAGACAGGGGGCGCGCGAGCAGTACTTC
CDR3: CASRRQGAREQYF

V: TRBV11-2
J: TRBJ1-1
D: .
size: .
DNA: TGTGCCAGCACCCTAATAACAGACAACACTGAAGCTTTCTTT
CDR3: CASTLITDNTEAFF

V: TRBV30
J: TRBJ2-3
D: TRBD2
size: .
DNA: TGTGCCTGGAGTGTACGAGCGGGAGTGGATACGCAGTATTTT
CDR3: CAWSVRAGVDTQYF

V: TRBV10-3
J: TRBJ1-1
D: .
size: .
DNA: TGTGCCATCAGGGGGGGGACAAACACTGAAGCTTTCTTT
CDR3: CAIRGGTNTEAFF

V: TRBV7-9
J: TRBJ2-1
D: .
size: .
DNA: TGTGCCAGCAGCTTAGGGGGAGTTGGGCTGGCGCGGGAGCAGTTCTTC
CDR3: CASSLGGVGLAREQFF

V: TRBV20-1
J: TRBJ1-5
D: .
size: .
DNA: TGCAGTGCTAGTTTTCAGGGCGCGCCAGGCAATCAGCCCCAGCATTTT
CDR3: CSASFQGAPGNQPQHF

V: TRBV6-5
J: TRBJ1-1
D: .
size: few
DNA: TGTGCCACCAGGGTGAGGACTGAAGCTTTCTTT
CDR3: CATRVRTEAFF

V: TRBV6-5
J: TRBJ2-3
D: TRBD2
size: .
DNA: TGTGCCAGCAGTTCCCCTAGCGGCCGGGGGGGAGATACGCAGTATTTT
CDR3: CASSSPSGRGGDTQYF

V: TRBV6-1
J: TRBJ2-2
D: TRBD2
size: .
DNA: TGTGCCAGCAGTGAGGGGGGGGCCGGGGAGCTGTTTTTT
CDR3: CASSEGGAGELFF

V: TRBV7-2
J: TRBJ2-5
D: TRBD2
size: once
DNA: TGTGCCAGCAGCTCCCCTAGCGGGGCGGGGGAGACCCAGTACTTC
CDR3: CASSSPSGAGETQYF